This entry is about one TCR beta chain. The CDR3 has 15 amino acids. The data belong to a study of blood T cell repertoires in COVID-19. Study-wide background: Material from acute and convalescent COVID-19 was sourced from the United States, Italy and Spain. PBMCs, B-cell-depleted T cells, or T cells provided the cDNA or gDNA that made up the material.

While infection was still active, Seattle patients were enrolled and then followed longitudinally. How the authors handled the data: How many nucleated cells were present was estimated from reference gene primer amplification. Sequenced by immunoSEQ multiplex PCR; TCRdb stores in-frame clones only, minus some. The V and J calls and clone size are taken from that table; D and trimming were inferred from the DNA. The sample consists of fewer than 200,000 clones, roughly 84% of them appearing once. The TCR originated in a woman aged 45-65 years with COVID-19, enrolled during active disease. This chain links TRBV21-1 with TRBJ2-7; the table's D call, TRBD2, was not checked against the DNA. TRBV21-1 is a pseudogene locus. What was sequenced was peripheral blood. This CDR3 is CASSNSRGTIYEQYF. Here the CDR3 DNA reads TGTGCCAGCAGCAACTCGCGGGGCACCATCTACGAGCAGTACTTC.